The rows below give T cell receptor beta chains drawn from one sample of a study of T cell changes during pregnancy in multiple sclerosis. Generated by immunoSEQ multiplex PCR, the TCRdb table keeps only in-frame clones and is missing some. The sample shows fewer than 95,000 clones, 85% to 95% of them seen only once. The sequencing used peripheral blood, collected in the first trimester of pregnancy. These receptor sequences come from a female donor with multiple sclerosis, enrolled in a pregnancy study. CDR3s include the opening cysteine and the closing phenylalanine or tryptophan.

v_call	j_call	cdr3_aa
TRBV2	TRBJ1-3	CASSGLAHESSGNTIYF
TRBV21-1	TRBJ2-3	CASSKRTCTDTQYF
TRBV2	TRBJ1-1	CASTGRDGLNTEAFF
TRBV4-2	TRBJ2-1	CASSQDSTGDYNEQFF
TRBV18	TRBJ1-1	CASSPGQLNTEAFF
TRBV19	TRBJ2-5	CASRGPTRQETQYF
TRBV6-6	TRBJ2-2	CASSYPVGSAGELFF
TRBV4-1	TRBJ2-1	CASSTRTSGFYNEQFF
TRBV2	TRBJ1-2	CAREREPSTIPGYTF
TRBV19	TRBJ2-2	CASSEVNTGELFF
TRBV2	TRBJ1-1	CASSNMGQGSEAFF
TRBV15	TRBJ2-2	CATSRTGLAGGQDTGELFF
TRBV5-1	TRBJ1-6	CASREGDHSANSPLHF
TRBV9	TRBJ1-5	CASSDRGLGQPQHF